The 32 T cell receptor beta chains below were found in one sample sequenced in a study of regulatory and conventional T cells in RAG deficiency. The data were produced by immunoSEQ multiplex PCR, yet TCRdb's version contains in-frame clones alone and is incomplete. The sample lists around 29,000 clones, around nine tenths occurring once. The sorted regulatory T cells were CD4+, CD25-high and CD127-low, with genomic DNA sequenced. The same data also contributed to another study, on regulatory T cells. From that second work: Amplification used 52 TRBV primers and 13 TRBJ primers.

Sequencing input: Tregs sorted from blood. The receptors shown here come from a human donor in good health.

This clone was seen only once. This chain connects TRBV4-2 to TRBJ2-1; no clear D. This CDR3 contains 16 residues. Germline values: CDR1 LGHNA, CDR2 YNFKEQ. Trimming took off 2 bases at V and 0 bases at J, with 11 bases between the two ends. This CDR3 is CASSQLGYSSYNEQFF. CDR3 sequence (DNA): TGTGCCAGCAGCCAATTGGGATACAGCTCCTACAATGAGCAGTTCTTC.

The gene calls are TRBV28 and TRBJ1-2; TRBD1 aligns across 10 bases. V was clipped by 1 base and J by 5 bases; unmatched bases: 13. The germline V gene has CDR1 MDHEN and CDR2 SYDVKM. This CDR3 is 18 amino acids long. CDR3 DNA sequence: TGTGCCAGCAGTTTATTTGCGACAGGGGGCATTTCTTTTTATGGCTACACCTTC. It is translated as CASSLFATGGISFYGYTF.

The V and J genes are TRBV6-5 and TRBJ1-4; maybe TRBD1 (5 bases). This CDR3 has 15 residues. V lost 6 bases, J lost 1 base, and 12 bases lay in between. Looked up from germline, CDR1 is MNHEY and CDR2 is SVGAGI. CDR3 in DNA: TGTGCCAGCAGAGCAGGGTTTGGAACTAATGAAAAACTGTTTTTT. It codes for CASRAGFGTNEKLFF.

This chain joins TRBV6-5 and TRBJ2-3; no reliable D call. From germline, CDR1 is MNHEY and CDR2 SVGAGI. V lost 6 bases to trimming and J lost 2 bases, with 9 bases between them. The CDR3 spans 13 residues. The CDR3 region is CASRDRFTDTQYF. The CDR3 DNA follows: TGTGCCAGCAGGGACCGATTCACAGATACGCAGTATTTT.

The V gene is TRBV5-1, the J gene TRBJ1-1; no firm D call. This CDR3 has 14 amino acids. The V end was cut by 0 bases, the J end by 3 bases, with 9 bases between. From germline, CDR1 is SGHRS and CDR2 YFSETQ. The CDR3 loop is CASSLVGTYTEAFF. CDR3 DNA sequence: TGCGCCAGCAGCTTGGTTGGCACATACACTGAAGCTTTCTTT.

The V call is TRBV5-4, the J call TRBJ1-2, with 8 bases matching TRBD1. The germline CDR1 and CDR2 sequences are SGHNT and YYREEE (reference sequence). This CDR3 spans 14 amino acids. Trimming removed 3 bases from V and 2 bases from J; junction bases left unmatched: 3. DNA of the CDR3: TGTGCCAGCAGCTCTTGGACAGGGAACTATGGCTACACCTTC. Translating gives CASSSWTGNYGYTF.

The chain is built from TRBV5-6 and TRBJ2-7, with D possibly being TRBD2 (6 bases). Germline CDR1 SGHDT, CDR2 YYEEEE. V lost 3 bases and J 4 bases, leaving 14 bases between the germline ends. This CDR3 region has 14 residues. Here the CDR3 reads CASSSLGGDYEQYF. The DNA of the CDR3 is TGTGCCAGCAGCTCCCTGGGCGGGGATTACGAGCAGTACTTC.

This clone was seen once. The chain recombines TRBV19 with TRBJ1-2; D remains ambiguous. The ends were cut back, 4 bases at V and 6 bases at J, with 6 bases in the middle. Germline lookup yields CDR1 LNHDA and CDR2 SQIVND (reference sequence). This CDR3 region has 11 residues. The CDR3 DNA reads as TGTGCCAGTAGTACACTGAATGGCTACACCTTC. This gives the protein CASSTLNGYTF.

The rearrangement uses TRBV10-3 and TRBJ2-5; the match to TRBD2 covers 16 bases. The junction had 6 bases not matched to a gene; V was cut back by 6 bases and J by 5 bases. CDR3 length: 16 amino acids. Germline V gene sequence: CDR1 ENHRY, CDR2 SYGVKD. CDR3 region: CAISAGLAGGLETQYF. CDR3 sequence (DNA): TGTGCCATCAGCGCGGGACTAGCGGGGGGGCTTGAGACCCAGTACTTC.

CDR3 amino acids: CASSFARGTEAFF. The DNA for the CDR3 is TGTGCCAGCAGTTTCGCCAGGGGGACTGAAGCTTTCTTT. This chain connects TRBV28 to TRBJ1-1, with TRBD1 matching 7 bases. Germline V gene lookup returns CDR1 MDHEN and CDR2 SYDVKM. The J segment lost 5 bases and the V segment lost 3 bases, leaving 3 bases of the junction unmatched. The CDR3 totals 13 residues.

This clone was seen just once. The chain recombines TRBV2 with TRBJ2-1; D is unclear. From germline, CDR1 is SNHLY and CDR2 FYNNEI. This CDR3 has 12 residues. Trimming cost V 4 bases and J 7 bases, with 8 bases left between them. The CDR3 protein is CASSGFKNEQFF. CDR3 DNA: TGTGCCAGCAGTGGATTTAAGAATGAGCAGTTCTTC.

CDR3 nucleotides: TGTGCCAGCAGCCAAGAGAACCCCCCCTACGAGCAGTACTTC. Translation: CASSQENPPYEQYF. The V and J genes are TRBV4-2 and TRBJ2-7, with unresolved D. The germline gives CDR1 LGHNA, CDR2 YNFKEQ. The V and J ends lost 0 bases and 2 bases respectively, with 8 bases between them. The CDR3 has 14 residues.

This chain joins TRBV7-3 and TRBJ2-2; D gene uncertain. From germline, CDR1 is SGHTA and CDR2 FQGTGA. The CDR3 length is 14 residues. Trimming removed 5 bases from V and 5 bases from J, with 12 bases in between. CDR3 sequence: CASSRAAGTGELFF. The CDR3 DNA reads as TGTGCCAGCAGCCGAGCTGCCGGGACCGGGGAGCTGTTTTTT.

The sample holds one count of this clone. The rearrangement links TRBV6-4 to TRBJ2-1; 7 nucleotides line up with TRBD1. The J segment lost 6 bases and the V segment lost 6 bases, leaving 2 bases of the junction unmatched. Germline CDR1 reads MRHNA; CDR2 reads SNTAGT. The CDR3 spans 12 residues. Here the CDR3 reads CASRGGRNEQFF. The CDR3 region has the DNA TGTGCCAGCAGAGGGGGCCGCAATGAGCAGTTCTTC.

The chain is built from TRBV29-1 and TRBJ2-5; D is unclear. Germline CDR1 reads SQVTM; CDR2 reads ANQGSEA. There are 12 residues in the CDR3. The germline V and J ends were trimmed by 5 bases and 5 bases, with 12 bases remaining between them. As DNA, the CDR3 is TGCAGCGTTCACCCCCCCGGTGAGACCCAGTACTTC. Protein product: CSVHPPGETQYF. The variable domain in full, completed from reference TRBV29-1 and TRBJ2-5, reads SAVISQKPSRDICQRGTSLTIQCQVDSQVTMMFWYRQQPGQSLTLIATANQGSEATYESGFVIDKFPISRPNLTFSTLTVSNMSPEDSSIYLCSVHPPGETQYFGPGTRLLVL.

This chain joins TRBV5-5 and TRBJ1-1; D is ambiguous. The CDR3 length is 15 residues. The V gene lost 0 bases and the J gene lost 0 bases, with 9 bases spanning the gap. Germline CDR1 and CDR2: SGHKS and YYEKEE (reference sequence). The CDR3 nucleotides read TGTGCCAGCAGCTTGGCGGCGGTCATGAACACTGAAGCTTTCTTT. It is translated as CASSLAAVMNTEAFF.

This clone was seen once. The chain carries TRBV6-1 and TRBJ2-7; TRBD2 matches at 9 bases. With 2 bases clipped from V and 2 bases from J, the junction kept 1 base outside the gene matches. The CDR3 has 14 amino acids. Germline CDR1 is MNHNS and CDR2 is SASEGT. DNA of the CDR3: TGTGCCAGCAGTGAACTAGCGGGGACCTACGAGCAGTACTTC. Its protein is CASSELAGTYEQYF.

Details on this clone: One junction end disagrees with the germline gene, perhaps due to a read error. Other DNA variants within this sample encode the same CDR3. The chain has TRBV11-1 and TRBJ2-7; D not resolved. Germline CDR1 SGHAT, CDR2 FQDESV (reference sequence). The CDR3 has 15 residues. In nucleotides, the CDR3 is TGTGCCAGCAGTCCGCCCCGCGGCAGGTACTACGAGCAGTACTTT. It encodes CASSPPRGRYYEQYF.

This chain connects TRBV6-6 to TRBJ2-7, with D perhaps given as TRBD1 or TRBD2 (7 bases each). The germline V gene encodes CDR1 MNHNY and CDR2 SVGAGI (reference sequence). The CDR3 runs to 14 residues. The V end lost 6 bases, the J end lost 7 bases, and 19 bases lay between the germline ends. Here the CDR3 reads CASRPGGTTGEQYF. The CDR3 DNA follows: TGTGCCAGCAGGCCAGGGGGGACTACTGGAGAGCAGTACTTC.

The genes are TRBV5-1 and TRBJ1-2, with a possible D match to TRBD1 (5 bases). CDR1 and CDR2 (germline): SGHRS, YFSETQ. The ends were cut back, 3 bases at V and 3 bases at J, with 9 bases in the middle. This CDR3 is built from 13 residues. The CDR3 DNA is TGCGCCAGCAGCTGGGGACGGGACTATGGCTACACCTTC. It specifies CASSWGRDYGYTF.

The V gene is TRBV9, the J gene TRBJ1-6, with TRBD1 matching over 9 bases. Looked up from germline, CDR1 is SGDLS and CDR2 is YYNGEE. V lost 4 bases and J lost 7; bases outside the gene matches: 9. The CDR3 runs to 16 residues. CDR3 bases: TGTGCCAGCAGCACTCACGTCGGGACAGGGAATTCACCCCTCCACTTT. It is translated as CASSTHVGTGNSPLHF.

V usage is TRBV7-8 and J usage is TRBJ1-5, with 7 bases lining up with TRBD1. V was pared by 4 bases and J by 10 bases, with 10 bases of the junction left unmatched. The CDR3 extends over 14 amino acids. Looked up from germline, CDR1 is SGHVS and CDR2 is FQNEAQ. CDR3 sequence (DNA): TGTGCCAGCAGCTCCAACAGGGGAATCTCCCCCCAGCATTTT. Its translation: CASSSNRGISPQHF.

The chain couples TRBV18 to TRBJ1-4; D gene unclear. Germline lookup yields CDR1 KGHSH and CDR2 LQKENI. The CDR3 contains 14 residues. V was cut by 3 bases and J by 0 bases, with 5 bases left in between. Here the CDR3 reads CASSPGSTNEKLFF. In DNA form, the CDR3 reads TGTGCCAGCTCACCGGGGTCAACTAATGAAAAACTGTTTTTT.

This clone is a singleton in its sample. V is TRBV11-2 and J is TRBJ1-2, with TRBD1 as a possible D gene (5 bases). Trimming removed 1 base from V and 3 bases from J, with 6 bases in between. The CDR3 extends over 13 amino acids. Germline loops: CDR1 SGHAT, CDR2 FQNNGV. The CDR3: CASSLGGDYGYTF. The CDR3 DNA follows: TGTGCCAGCAGCTTAGGGGGGGACTATGGCTACACCTTC.

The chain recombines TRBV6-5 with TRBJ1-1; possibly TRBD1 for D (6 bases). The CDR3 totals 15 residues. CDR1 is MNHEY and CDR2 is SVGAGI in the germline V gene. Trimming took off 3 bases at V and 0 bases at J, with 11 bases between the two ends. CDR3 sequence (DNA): TGTGCCAGCAGTTATGGGGGCGGAGTGAACACTGAAGCTTTCTTT. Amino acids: CASSYGGGVNTEAFF.

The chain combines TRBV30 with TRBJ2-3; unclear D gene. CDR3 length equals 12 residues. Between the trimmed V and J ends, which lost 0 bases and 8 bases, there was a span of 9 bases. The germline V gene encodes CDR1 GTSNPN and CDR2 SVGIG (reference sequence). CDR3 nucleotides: TGTGCCTGGAGTGTTTTGCCAGCTACGCAGTATTTT. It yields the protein CAWSVLPATQYF.

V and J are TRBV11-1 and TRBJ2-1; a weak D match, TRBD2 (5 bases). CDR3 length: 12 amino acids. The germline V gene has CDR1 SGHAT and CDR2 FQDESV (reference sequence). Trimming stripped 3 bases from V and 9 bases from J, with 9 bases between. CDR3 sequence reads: CASSFRGGEQFF. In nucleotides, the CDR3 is TGTGCCAGCAGCTTTCGAGGAGGTGAGCAGTTCTTC.

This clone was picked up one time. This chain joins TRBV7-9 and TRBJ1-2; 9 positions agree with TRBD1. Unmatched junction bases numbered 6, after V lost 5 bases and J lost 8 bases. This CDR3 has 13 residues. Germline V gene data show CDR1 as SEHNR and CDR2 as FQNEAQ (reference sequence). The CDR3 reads CASSPGQGLGYTF. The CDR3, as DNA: TGTGCCAGCAGCCCGGGACAGGGACTCGGCTACACCTTC.

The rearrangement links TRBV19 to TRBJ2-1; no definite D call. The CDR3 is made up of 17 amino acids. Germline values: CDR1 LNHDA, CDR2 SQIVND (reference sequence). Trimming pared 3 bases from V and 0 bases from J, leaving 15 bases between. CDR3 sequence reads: CASSIGGFKSSYNEQFF. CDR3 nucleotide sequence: TGTGCCAGTAGTATCGGTGGCTTCAAAAGCTCCTACAATGAGCAGTTCTTC.

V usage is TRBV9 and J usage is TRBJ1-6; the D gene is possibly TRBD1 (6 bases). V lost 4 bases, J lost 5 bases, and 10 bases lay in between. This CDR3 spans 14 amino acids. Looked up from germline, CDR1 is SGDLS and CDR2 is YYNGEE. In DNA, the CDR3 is TGTGCCAGCAGCTACGGACAGAATAATTCACCCCTCCACTTT. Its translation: CASSYGQNNSPLHF.

The CDR3, as DNA: TGTGCCAGTAGTATAGTAGAAAAGGGATGGACTGAAGCTTTCTTT. Protein sequence: CASSIVEKGWTEAFF. The V call is TRBV19, the J call TRBJ1-1; D gene unclear. The CDR3 consists of 15 residues. Germline V gene lookup returns CDR1 LNHDA and CDR2 SQIVND (reference sequence). V lost 1 base and J 5 bases, leaving 14 bases between the germline ends.

CDR3 nucleotides: TGTGCCAGCAGCTTAGGACCCGGGGAGCTGTTTTTT. This sequence encodes CASSLGPGELFF. The rearrangement uses TRBV11-2 and TRBJ2-2; D remains ambiguous. CDR1 and CDR2 (germline): SGHAT, FQNNGV. The CDR3 length is 12 residues. Trimming took 1 base from V and 6 from J, leaving 3 bases between them.